This section outlines one T cell receptor beta chain sequence together with its context. This sample is drawn from a study of blood T cell repertoires in COVID-19. Study-wide background: Sources were T cells, B-cell-depleted T cells, or PBMCs; the material itself was cDNA or gDNA.

Germline CDR1 SGHRS, CDR2 YFSETQ. This CDR3 is built from 13 residues. V gave up 5 bases and J gave up 6 bases; unmatched junction bases: 6. Original data processing: Reference gene primer amplification yielded estimated nucleated cell counts. Data came from immunoSEQ multiplex PCR; TCRdb stores just in-frame clones and leaves some out. V and J calls and clone size are given by that table; D and trimming were obtained from the DNA. The sample comprises some 97,000 clones, 92% of which are singletons, and around 6% rests with the top ten. Sequenced material: peripheral blood. J is TRBJ2-7 and V is TRBV5-1; 9 bases match TRBD2. This TCR derives from a man between 70 and 80 years old with acute or convalescent COVID-19. The CDR3 spells CASRPSGEAEQYF. The CDR3 nucleotides read TGCGCCAGCAGGCCTAGCGGGGAGGCCGAGCAGTACTTC.